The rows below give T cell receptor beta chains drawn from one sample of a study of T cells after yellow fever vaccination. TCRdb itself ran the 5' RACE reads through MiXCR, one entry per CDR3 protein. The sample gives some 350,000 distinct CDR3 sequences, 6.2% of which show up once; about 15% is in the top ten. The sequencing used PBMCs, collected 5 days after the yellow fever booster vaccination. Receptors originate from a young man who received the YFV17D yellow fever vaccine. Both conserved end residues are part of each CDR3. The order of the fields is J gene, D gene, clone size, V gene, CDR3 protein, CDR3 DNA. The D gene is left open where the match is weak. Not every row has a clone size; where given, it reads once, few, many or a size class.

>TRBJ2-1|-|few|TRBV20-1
CSADWISYNEQFF
TGCAGTGCCGACTGGATCTCCTACAATGAGCAGTTCTTC
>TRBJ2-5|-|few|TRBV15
CATSELGETQYF
TGTGCCACCAGTGAATTGGGAGAGACCCAGTACTTC
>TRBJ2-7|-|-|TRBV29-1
CSVEWSRGGGAMAGAAYEQYF
TGCAGCGTTGAATGGTCACGGGGAGGGGGCGCAATGGCGGGAGCCGCCTACGAGCAGTACTTC
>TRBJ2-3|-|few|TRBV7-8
CASLRRGTDTQYF
TGTGCCAGCTTGCGTCGGGGCACAGATACGCAGTATTTT
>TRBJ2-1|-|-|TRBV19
CASSDIGAYNEQFF
TGTGCCAGTAGTGACATCGGGGCCTACAATGAGCAGTTCTTC
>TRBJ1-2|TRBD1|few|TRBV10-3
CAISGRDRVRGYTF
TGTGCCATCAGTGGTCGGGACAGGGTCCGTGGCTACACCTTC
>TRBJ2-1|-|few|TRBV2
CASSDSPMAYNEQFF
TGTGCCAGCAGTGACAGCCCGATGGCTTACAATGAGCAGTTCTTC
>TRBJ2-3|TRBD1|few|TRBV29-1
CSVPGRGLATDTQYF
TGCAGCGTTCCTGGAAGGGGGCTCGCCACAGATACGCAGTATTTT
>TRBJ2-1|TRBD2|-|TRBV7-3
CASSLKGLASYNEQFF
TGTGCCAGCAGCTTAAAGGGACTAGCATCCTACAATGAGCAGTTCTTC
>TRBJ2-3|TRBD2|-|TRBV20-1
CSARVGLAGPDRSTDTQYF
TGCAGTGCTAGAGTGGGACTAGCGGGACCCGACCGTAGCACAGATACGCAGTATTTT
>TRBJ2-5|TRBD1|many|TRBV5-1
CASSPGQGGETQYF
TGCGCCAGCAGCCCGGGACAGGGAGGAGAGACCCAGTACTTC
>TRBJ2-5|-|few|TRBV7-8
CASSPQFRHLVGRTETQYF
TGTGCCAGCAGTCCGCAATTCCGACACTTGGTGGGAAGGACAGAGACCCAGTACTTC
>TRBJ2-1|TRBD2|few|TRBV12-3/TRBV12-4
CASSLGAGGHNEQFF
TGTGCCAGCAGTTTAGGGGCGGGGGGCCACAATGAGCAGTTCTTC
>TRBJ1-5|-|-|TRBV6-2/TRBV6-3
CASSYREQPQHF
TGTGCCAGCAGTTACAGGGAACAGCCCCAGCATTTT
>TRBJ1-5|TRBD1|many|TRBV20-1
CSARIAGGGQPQHF
TGCAGTGCCAGAATTGCAGGGGGTGGTCAGCCCCAGCATTTT
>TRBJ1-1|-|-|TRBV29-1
CSVGGRMNTEAFF
TGCAGCGTTGGGGGGCGTATGAACACTGAAGCTTTCTTT
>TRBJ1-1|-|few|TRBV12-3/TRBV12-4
CASSFLPGTEAFF
TGTGCCAGCAGTTTCCTCCCGGGGACTGAAGCTTTCTTT
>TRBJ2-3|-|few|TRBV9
CASSPTGALGDTQYF
TGTGCCAGCAGCCCGACAGGCGCCCTAGGGGATACGCAGTATTTT
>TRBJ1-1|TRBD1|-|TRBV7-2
CASSHAGGNTEAFF
TGTGCCAGCAGCCATGCAGGGGGTAACACTGAAGCTTTCTTT
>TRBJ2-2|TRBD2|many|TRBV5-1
CASSLQPGLTNTGELFF
TGCGCCAGCAGCTTGCAACCGGGACTAACTAACACCGGGGAGCTGTTTTTT
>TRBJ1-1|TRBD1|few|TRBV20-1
CSAGQVNTEAFF
TGCAGTGCTGGACAGGTAAACACTGAAGCTTTCTTT
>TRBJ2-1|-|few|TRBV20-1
CSPQTRGKNNEQFF
TGCAGTCCTCAAACTCGGGGGAAGAACAATGAGCAGTTCTTC
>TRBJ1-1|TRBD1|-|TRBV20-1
CSARDGTANTEAFF
TGCAGTGCTAGAGATGGGACAGCAAACACTGAAGCTTTCTTT
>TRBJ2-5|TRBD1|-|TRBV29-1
CSVVGAGGRETQYF
TGCAGCGTTGTGGGGGCAGGGGGCAGGGAGACCCAGTACTTC
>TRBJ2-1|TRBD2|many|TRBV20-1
CSAREGLANEQFF
TGCAGTGCGAGAGAAGGACTAGCCAATGAGCAGTTCTTC
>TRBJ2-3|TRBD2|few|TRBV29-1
CSVRASGDTQYF
TGCAGCGTTAGGGCTAGCGGGGATACGCAGTATTTT
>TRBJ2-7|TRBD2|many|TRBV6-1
CASSRHPGAAGVGEQYF
TGTGCCAGCAGCCGACATCCCGGAGCAGCGGGAGTCGGCGAGCAGTACTTC